Shown below are 2 T cell receptor beta chains from a single sample sequenced in a study of cytomegalovirus exposure and HLA in healthy donors. Primers included in the PCR were 60 Vbeta and 13 Jbeta primers. Repertoires were generated with immunoSEQ multiplex PCR, while TCRdb's copy carries only in-frame clones and drops some. This table lists around 110,000 clones. Sequences were obtained from PBMCs. The receptors were sampled from a man aged 25 to 40 in good health and CMV-seronegative.

This chain uses TRBV30 with TRBJ1-5, with D possibly matching TRBD1 (5 bases). V lost 0 bases, J lost 0 bases, and 9 bases lay in between. The CDR3 extends over 15 amino acids. Per germline, CDR1 GTSNPN and CDR2 SVGIG (reference sequence). This CDR3 is CAWSVGGSSNQPQHF. In nucleotides, the CDR3 is TGTGCCTGGAGTGTTGGGGGGTCTAGCAATCAGCCCCAGCATTTT.

The V and J genes are TRBV11-3 and TRBJ1-1; D remains ambiguous. This CDR3 region has 13 residues. Trimming removed 6 bases from V and 7 bases from J, with 15 bases in between. CDR1 and CDR2 from the germline V gene are SGHNT and YENEEA. The CDR3: CASSYSQLGEAFF. CDR3 nucleotides: TGTGCCAGCAGTTACTCGCAACTCGGTGAAGCTTTCTTT.